This T cell receptor beta chain was identified in a study of CD8+ T cells in alopecia areata. Study summary: Tofacitinib administration persisted for 6 to 18 months, succeeded by 6 months off drug. Findings of the study overall: Many expanded lesional clones persisted in scalp and blood during tofacitinib treatment.

Extracted RNA was reverse transcribed into cDNA, the sequencing template. The method was immunoSEQ multiplex PCR; TCRdb's version includes in-frame clones alone and lacks a portion of them. Counted here are approximately 200,000 clones, 60% occurring once; the ten biggest clones make up approximately 3.5%. This clone has just a few counts. The target antigen is unknown. The length of the CDR3 is 12 residues. With V trimmed by 6 bases and J by 3 bases, 0 bases remained unmatched. Germline CDR1 ENHRY, CDR2 SYGVKD. The treatment was: oral pan-JAK inhibitor, 5-10 mg twice daily. Peripheral blood and lesional scalp punch biopsies were taken from alopecia areata patients.

Specimen: CD4+ T cells sorted from blood, collected at week 4, from a patient treated with tofacitinib. The chain carries TRBV10-3 and TRBJ1-1; 8 bases map to TRBD1. The clonotype was recovered from a human donor with alopecia areata. The CDR3 DNA reads as TGTGCCATCAGGGACAGGGACACTGAAGCTTTCTTT. The encoded protein is CAIRDRDTEAFF.